These T cell receptor beta chains were read from a single sample in a study of CD8 T cell repertoires and HIV-1 epitope variants. Profiled with immunoSEQ multiplex PCR; TCRdb holds only in-frame clones, not every one. The data show 5,500 to 7,000 clones, approximately 68% seen once. These receptors have no identified antigens. The sequenced sample was cultured CD8+ T cells derived from PBMCs. The receptors shown here come from a male donor with HIV. Each CDR3 is given with its conserved first and last residue. Fields, in order: V gene, clone size, J gene, D gene, CDR3 protein, CDR3 DNA. The D gene is left open where the match is weak. The size field is filled for only some rows; it gives once, few, many or a size class.

TRBV7-9	few	TRBJ1-2	.	CASSPGTNYGYTF	TGTGCCAGCAGCCCTGGGACTAACTATGGCTACACCTTC
TRBV27	.	TRBJ2-1	.	CASSSGPYNEQFF	TGTGCCAGCAGTTCGGGACCTTACAATGAGCAGTTCTTC
TRBV15	.	TRBJ2-6	.	CATTTRDSGANVLTF	TGTGCCACCACAACCAGGGACTCTGGGGCCAACGTCCTGACTTTC
TRBV7-9	.	TRBJ2-7	.	CASSLESSEEYF	TGTGCCAGCAGCTTAGAGTCTTCCGAGGAGTACTTC
TRBV7-8	.	TRBJ2-5	.	CASSPGTRETQYF	TGTGCCAGCAGCCCGGGGACGCGAGAGACCCAGTACTTC
TRBV28	few	TRBJ2-5	.	CASSPQIQETQYF	TGTGCCAGCAGCCCCCAGATCCAAGAGACCCAGTACTTC
TRBV15	.	TRBJ2-2	TRBD2	CATSRDRSGTSETGELFF	TGTGCCACCAGCAGAGACAGGAGCGGGACTAGCGAGACCGGGGAGCTGTTTTTT
TRBV7-6	.	TRBJ1-4	TRBD1	CASSLEGGYHEKLFF	TGTGCCAGCAGCTTAGAAGGGGGCTATCATGAAAAACTGTTTTTT
TRBV7-3	.	TRBJ2-3	.	CASTEGGGGTDTQYF	TGTGCCAGCACCGAAGGAGGGGGCGGCACAGATACGCAGTATTTT
TRBV6-6	.	TRBJ2-7	TRBD1	CASSYQGVNEQYF	TGTGCCAGCAGTTACCAGGGGGTGAACGAGCAGTACTTC
TRBV5-4	.	TRBJ2-1	TRBD2	CASSFFGGLTLF	TGTGCCAGCAGCTTTTTTGGGGGACTAACCCTCTTC
TRBV29-1	.	TRBJ1-1	.	CSVVFRGNTEAFF	TGCAGCGTTGTTTTCAGGGGGAACACTGAAGCTTTCTTT
TRBV5-4	few	TRBJ2-7	TRBD1	CASSLGQGNEQYF	TGTGCCAGCAGCTTGGGACAGGGGAACGAGCAGTACTTC
TRBV19	.	TRBJ1-5	.	CASSTARSNQPQHF	TGTGCCAGTAGTACGGCAAGGAGCAATCAGCCCCAGCATTTT
TRBV4-2	.	TRBJ2-7	.	CASSQGDAHPKMAEQYF	TGTGCCAGCAGCCAAGGGGACGCGCACCCCAAAATGGCCGAGCAGTACTTC
TRBV11-1	.	TRBJ2-7	TRBD1	CASSETGTGPNYEQYF	TGTGCCAGCAGCGAAACCGGGACAGGGCCAAACTACGAGCAGTACTTC
TRBV9	few	TRBJ2-7	.	CASSVAGGSSYEQYF	TGTGCCAGCAGCGTAGCTGGTGGGAGCTCCTACGAGCAGTACTTC
TRBV5-6	few	TRBJ2-7	.	CASSSLHLYEQYF	TGTGCCAGCAGCTCGTTACATCTATACGAGCAGTACTTC
TRBV28	.	TRBJ1-1	.	CASSSGPGDLTEAFF	TGTGCCAGCAGCTCGGGGCCAGGGGATCTCACTGAAGCTTTCTTT
TRBV19	.	TRBJ1-2	TRBD1	CASSGGQGVGYGYTF	TGTGCCAGTTCCGGGGGACAGGGGGTCGGCTATGGCTACACCTTC
TRBV5-4	.	TRBJ1-4	TRBD1	CASSSTGGAGEKLFF	TGTGCCAGCAGCTCGACAGGGGGCGCAGGTGAAAAACTGTTTTTT
TRBV23-1	.	TRBJ2-7	.	CASSQEPGAGALSSYEQYF	TGCGCCAGCAGCCAAGAGCCGGGAGCGGGCGCCCTGAGCTCCTACGAGCAGTACTTC
TRBV7-8	once	TRBJ2-5	TRBD2	CASSPGGTRQRFGETQYF	TGTGCCAGCAGCCCCGGGGGGACCCGTCAACGGTTTGGAGAGACCCAGTACTTC
TRBV9	.	TRBJ2-7	.	CASSGYEQYF	TGTGCCAGCAGCGGATACGAGCAGTACTTC
TRBV5-4	.	TRBJ2-1	.	CASTRGGGLDEQFF	TGTGCCAGCACCCGAGGGGGGGGTTTGGATGAGCAGTTCTTC
TRBV30	.	TRBJ2-7	TRBD1	CAWSTGQTYEQYF	TGTGCCTGGTCCACGGGACAGACCTACGAGCAGTACTTC
TRBV29-1	few	TRBJ2-1	TRBD1	CSVDPRDRANNEQFF	TGCAGCGTAGACCCCCGGGACAGGGCCAACAATGAGCAGTTCTTC